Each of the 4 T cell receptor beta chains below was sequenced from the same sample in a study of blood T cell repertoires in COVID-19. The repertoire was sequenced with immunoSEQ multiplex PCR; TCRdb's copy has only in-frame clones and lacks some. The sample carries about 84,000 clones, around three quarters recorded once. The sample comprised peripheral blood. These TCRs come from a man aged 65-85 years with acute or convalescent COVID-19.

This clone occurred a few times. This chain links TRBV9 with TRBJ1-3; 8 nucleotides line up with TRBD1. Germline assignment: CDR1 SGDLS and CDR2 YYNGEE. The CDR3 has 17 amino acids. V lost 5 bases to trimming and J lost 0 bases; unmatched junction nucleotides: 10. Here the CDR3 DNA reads TGTGCCAGCAGTTTGTTGGGACAGGCAAGCTCTGGAAACACCATATATTTT. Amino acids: CASSLLGQASSGNTIYF.

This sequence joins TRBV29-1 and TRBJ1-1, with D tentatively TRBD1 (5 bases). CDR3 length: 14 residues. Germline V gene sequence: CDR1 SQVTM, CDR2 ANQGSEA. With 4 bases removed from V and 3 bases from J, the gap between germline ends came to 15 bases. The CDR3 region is CSVGRAGGYTEAFF. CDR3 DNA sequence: TGCAGCGTTGGCCGGGCGGGGGGATACACTGAAGCTTTCTTT.

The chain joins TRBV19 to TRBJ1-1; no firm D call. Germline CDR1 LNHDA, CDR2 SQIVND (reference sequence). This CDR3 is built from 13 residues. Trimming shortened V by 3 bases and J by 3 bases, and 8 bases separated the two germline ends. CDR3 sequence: CASSIALYTEAFF. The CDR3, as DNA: TGTGCCAGTAGTATCGCACTGTACACTGAAGCTTTCTTT.

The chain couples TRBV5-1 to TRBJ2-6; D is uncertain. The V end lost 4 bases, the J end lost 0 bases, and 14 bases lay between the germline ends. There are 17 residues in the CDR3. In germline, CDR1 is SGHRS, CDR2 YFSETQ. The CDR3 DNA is TGCGCCAGCAGCCTAGGAACGCCGAGCTCTGGGGCCAACGTCCTGACTTTC. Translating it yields CASSLGTPSSGANVLTF.